This T cell receptor (beta chain) comes out of a study of blood T cell repertoires in COVID-19. Study at large: There were acute and convalescent COVID-19 samples, and they came from the United States, Italy and Spain. The analysed material was cDNA or gDNA that came from T cells, B-cell-depleted T cells, or PBMCs.

Under the authors' procedure: How many nucleated cells were present was estimated from reference gene primer amplification. The method was immunoSEQ multiplex PCR; TCRdb's version includes in-frame clones alone and lacks a portion of them. V and J calls and clone size are copied from that table; D and trimming were computed from the DNA. Here the sample spans 150,000 to 200,000 clones, 88% being singletons. V lost 6 bases and J lost 8; bases outside the gene matches: 12. Germline lookup yields CDR1 MDHEN and CDR2 SYDVKM. The CDR3 spans 16 residues. This clone came up once. Sequencing was carried out using peripheral blood. This sequence originates from a man aged 45-65 years who had recovered from COVID-19. The chain joins TRBV28 to TRBJ2-1, with 11 nucleotides matching TRBD1. Written as DNA, the CDR3 is TGTGCCAGCAGGGTACCTTTAGGACAGGGGGCCGATGAGCAGTTCTTC. Translating it yields CASRVPLGQGADEQFF.